This T cell receptor beta chain is drawn from a study of blood T cell repertoires in COVID-19. In the study overall: T cells, B-cell-depleted T cells, or PBMCs provided the cDNA or gDNA that served as material.

In the study's own analysis: Reference gene primer amplification yielded estimated nucleated cell counts. Repertoires were generated with immunoSEQ multiplex PCR, while TCRdb's copy carries only in-frame clones and drops some. V and J calls and clone size are given by that table; D and trimming were obtained from the DNA. Seen here are 300,000 or so clones, approximately 86% observed once, and the top ten hold approximately 4.1%. This TCR was sampled from a woman aged 45-59 years with active or convalescent COVID-19. The material sequenced was peripheral blood.

CDR3 sequence reads: CASSPEWDSSYEQYF. The CDR3 region has the DNA TGTGCCAGCAGCCCCGAATGGGACAGTTCCTACGAGCAGTACTTC. The J gene is TRBJ2-7, the V gene TRBV5-6; 7 bases line up with TRBD1. Per germline, CDR1 SGHDT and CDR2 YYEEEE. The junction had 8 bases not matched to a gene; V was cut back by 4 bases and J by 1 base. The length of the CDR3 is 15 residues.